The rows below give T cell receptor beta chains drawn from one sample of a study of blood T cells in healthy people across ages. One entry per CDR3 protein results from TCRdb running MiXCR on the 5' RACE reads. The data hold around 1,500,000 distinct CDR3 sequences, with 25% to 30% observed a single time. Specimen: blood. These receptors were obtained from a woman under 40 in good health. CDR3s include the opening cysteine and the closing phenylalanine or tryptophan. D genes are given only for firm matches. Only some rows state a clone size, as once, few, many or a class for expanded clones.

NA | NA | TRBJ2-1 | TRBV12-3/TRBV12-4 | CASSAKRIYNEQFF | TGTGCCAGCAGTGCAAAGCGGATCTACAATGAGCAGTTCTTC
few | NA | TRBJ2-3 | TRBV12-3/TRBV12-4 | CASSFGEGADTQYF | NA
few | NA | TRBJ2-5 | TRBV7-2 | CASSWGLRRETQYF | TGTGCCAGCAGCTGGGGACTCCGAAGAGAGACCCAGTACTTC
NA | NA | TRBJ1-2 | TRBV28 | CASSLLRGARYGYTF | TGTGCCAGCAGTCTGCTGAGGGGGGCCCGCTATGGCTACACCTTC
few | NA | TRBJ2-2 | TRBV14 | CASSQDWGQLSTGELFF | TGTGCCAGCAGCCAAGACTGGGGGCAGTTAAGCACCGGGGAGCTGTTTTTT
few | TRBD1 | TRBJ2-3 | TRBV10-3 | CAISGTGGKDTQYF | TGTGCCATCAGTGGGACAGGGGGCAAAGATACGCAGTATTTT
NA | NA | TRBJ1-2 | TRBV14 | CAGSQESEKPYGYTF | TGTGCCGGCAGCCAAGAATCGGAGAAGCCCTATGGCTACACCTTC
few | TRBD1 | TRBJ2-3 | TRBV15 | CATLRGQGTDTQYF | TGTGCCACCCTAAGGGGGCAGGGAACAGATACGCAGTATTTT
few | TRBD2 | TRBJ2-3 | TRBV20-1 | CSARDIQRGDTQYF | TGCAGTGCTAGAGATATCCAGCGGGGAGATACGCAGTATTTT
many | TRBD2 | TRBJ2-7 | TRBV4-3 | CASSHGTSGGYEQYF | TGCGCCAGCAGCCACGGGACTAGCGGTGGCTACGAGCAGTACTTC
NA | TRBD1 | TRBJ1-5 | TRBV12-3/TRBV12-4 | CASSYNRGKDQPQHF | TGTGCCAGCAGTTACAACAGGGGTAAGGATCAGCCCCAGCATTTT
NA | NA | TRBJ2-2 | TRBV7-9 | CASLGLASNTGELFF | TGTGCCAGCCTTGGGCTAGCGTCGAACACCGGGGAGCTGTTTTTT
NA | NA | TRBJ1-1 | TRBV7-9 | CASSLGGRRYTEAFF | TGTGCCAGCAGCTTAGGGGGCCGTCGTTACACTGAAGCTTTCTTT
NA | NA | TRBJ2-7 | TRBV10-3 | CAISESEGEQYF | TGTGCCATCAGTGAGTCGGAGGGCGAGCAGTACTTC
few | NA | TRBJ2-1 | TRBV7-7 | CASSQIARDEQFF | TGTGCCAGCAGTCAAATAGCTAGGGATGAGCAGTTCTTC
NA | NA | TRBJ2-6 | TRBV6-1 | CASSPLSTGANVLTF | TGTGCCAGCAGCCCCCTCAGTACCGGGGCCAACGTCCTGACTTTC
many | TRBD2 | TRBJ2-7 | TRBV12-3/TRBV12-4 | CASSRGLGFEQYF | TGTGCCAGCAGTCGGGGACTAGGCTTCGAGCAGTACTTC
many | NA | TRBJ2-5 | TRBV5-1 | CASRFGQPRETQYF | TGCGCCAGCAGATTTGGACAGCCCCGGGAGACCCAGTACTTC
NA | TRBD2 | TRBJ2-1 | TRBV2 | CASNPRASGRPNEQFF | TGTGCCAGCAATCCAAGGGCTAGCGGGAGGCCCAATGAGCAGTTCTTC
NA | TRBD1 | TRBJ2-3 | TRBV6-5 | CASSSRTGQADTQYF | TGTGCCAGCAGTTCCCGGACAGGGCAGGCAGATACGCAGTATTTT
many | TRBD2 | TRBJ2-7 | TRBV12-3/TRBV12-4 | CASSSGGGFTYEQYF | TGTGCCAGCAGTTCTGGCGGGGGGTTCACCTACGAGCAGTACTTC
NA | NA | TRBJ2-7 | TRBV5-1 | CASRATGLYVQYF | TGCGCCAGCAGAGCTACGGGGCTCTACGTGCAGTACTTC
NA | NA | TRBJ2-5 | TRBV21-1 | CASSTDQRSGDEETQYF | TGTGCCAGCAGCACCGATCAAAGGTCCGGAGACGAAGAGACCCAGTACTTC
NA | NA | TRBJ2-7 | TRBV7-2 | CASSLNGAGNEQYF | TGTGCCAGCAGCTTAAATGGGGCCGGGAACGAGCAGTACTTC